This entry concerns a single TCR beta chain. Measured with immunoSEQ multiplex PCR; TCRdb has only the in-frame clones, and not every one. The profile shows under 25,000 clones, almost 85% of them singletons. This sample is drawn from a study of T cells in narcolepsy. Germline lookup yields CDR1 SGHTA and CDR2 FQGNSA. This CDR3 has 14 residues. The germline V and J ends were trimmed by 1 base and 6 bases, with 12 bases remaining between them. The sample consisted of CD45RA- memory CD4+ T cells from PBMCs. The chain recombines TRBV7-2 with TRBJ1-2; D may be TRBD1 (5 bases). This sequence originates from a human donor with narcolepsy. In DNA form, the CDR3 reads TGTGCCAGCAGCTTAGTGGCCAGGGTCCATGGCTACACCTTC. Encoded protein: CASSLVARVHGYTF.